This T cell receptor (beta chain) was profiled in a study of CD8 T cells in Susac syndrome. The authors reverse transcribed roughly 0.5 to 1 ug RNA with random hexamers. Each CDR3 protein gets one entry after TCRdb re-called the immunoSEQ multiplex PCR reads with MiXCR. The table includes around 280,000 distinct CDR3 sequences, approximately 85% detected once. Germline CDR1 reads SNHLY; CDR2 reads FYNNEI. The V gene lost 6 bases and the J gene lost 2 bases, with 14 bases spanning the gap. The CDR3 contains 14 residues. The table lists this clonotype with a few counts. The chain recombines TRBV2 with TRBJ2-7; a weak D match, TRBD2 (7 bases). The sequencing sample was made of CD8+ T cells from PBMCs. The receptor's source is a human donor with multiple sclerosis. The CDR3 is CASRIGGPPYEQYF. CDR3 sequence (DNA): TGTGCCAGCAGGATCGGGGGGCCCCCCTACGAGCAGTACTTC.